This paragraph covers one T cell receptor (beta chain) sequence. Its antigen is undetermined. This sample was taken from a study of cytomegalovirus exposure and HLA in healthy donors. Background on the study: An earlier analysis identified more than 95 million unique TCR beta sequences in about 179 million T cells. The study, taken as a whole, reports: What a later analysis reportedly showed was that an Asian-associated ancestry cluster had fewer N-insertions than the approximately 720-donor mean.

PCR involved 60 Vbeta and 13 Jbeta primers. Assay: immunoSEQ multiplex PCR; the TCRdb copy retains only in-frame clones and omits some. This repertoire shows 150,000 to 170,000 clones, around 84% found once; its top ten account for around 5.6%. Sequenced: PBMCs. The receptor comes from a woman between 40 and 50 years old in good health and CMV-seropositive.

Written as DNA, the CDR3 is TGTGCCAGCAGCTTATGGAGACAGGGGGCCGGCGGGGAGCTGTTTTTT. Amino acid sequence: CASSLWRQGAGGELFF. This chain uses TRBV7-8 with TRBJ2-2, with 10 bases aligning to TRBD1. Per the germline V gene, CDR1 is SGHVS and CDR2 is FQNEAQ. Trimming at V came to 2 bases and at J to 7 bases, leaving 7 bases not matched to a gene. There are 16 residues in the CDR3.